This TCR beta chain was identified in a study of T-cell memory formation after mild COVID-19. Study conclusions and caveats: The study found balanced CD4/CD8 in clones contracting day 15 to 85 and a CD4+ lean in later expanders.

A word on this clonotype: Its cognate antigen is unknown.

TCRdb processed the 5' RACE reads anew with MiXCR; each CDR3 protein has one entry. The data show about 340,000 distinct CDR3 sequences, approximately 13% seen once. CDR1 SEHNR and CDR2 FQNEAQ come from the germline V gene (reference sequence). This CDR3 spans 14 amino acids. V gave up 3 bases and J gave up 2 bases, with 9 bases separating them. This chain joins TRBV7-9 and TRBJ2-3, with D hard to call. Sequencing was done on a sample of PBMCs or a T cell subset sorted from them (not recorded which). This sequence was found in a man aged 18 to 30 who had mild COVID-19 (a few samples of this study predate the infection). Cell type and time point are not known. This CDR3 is CASSFAGFTDTQYF. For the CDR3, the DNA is TGTGCCAGCAGCTTTGCAGGATTCACAGATACGCAGTATTTT.